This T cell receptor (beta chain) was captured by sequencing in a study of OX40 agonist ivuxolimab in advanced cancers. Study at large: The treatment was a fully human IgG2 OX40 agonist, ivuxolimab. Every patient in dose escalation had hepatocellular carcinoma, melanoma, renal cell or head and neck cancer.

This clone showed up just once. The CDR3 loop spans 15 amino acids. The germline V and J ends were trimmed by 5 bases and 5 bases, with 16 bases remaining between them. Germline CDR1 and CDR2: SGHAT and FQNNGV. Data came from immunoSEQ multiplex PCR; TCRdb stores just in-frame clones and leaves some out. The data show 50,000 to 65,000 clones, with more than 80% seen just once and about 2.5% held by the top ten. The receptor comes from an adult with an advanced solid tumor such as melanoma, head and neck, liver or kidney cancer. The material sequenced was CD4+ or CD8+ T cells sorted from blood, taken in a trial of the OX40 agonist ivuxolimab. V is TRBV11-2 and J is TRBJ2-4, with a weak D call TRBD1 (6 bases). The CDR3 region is CASSDARGFQNIQYF. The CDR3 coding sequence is TGTGCCAGCAGCGACGCAAGGGGGTTCCAAAACATTCAGTACTTC.